Listed below are T cell receptor beta chains from one sample, sequenced in a study of blood T cell repertoires in COVID-19. Only in-frame clones appear in the TCRdb table, and some are missing; sequencing was by immunoSEQ multiplex PCR. This table has 70,000 to 95,000 clones, about four fifths appearing once. Input material: peripheral blood. The source of these receptors is a woman aged 40 to 50 with active or convalescent COVID-19. Each CDR3 is given with its conserved first and last residue. D genes are given only for firm matches. Clone size, where shown, is once, few, many, or a class for clones that have expanded.

d_call clone_size j_call v_call cdr3_nt cdr3_aa
- - TRBJ2-7 TRBV6-2/TRBV6-3 TGTGCCAGCAGTAGGACCCCCGGGACCTACGAGCAGTACTTC CASSRTPGTYEQYF
TRBD1 - TRBJ1-2 TRBV15 TGTGCCACCAGCAGACCGGGACAGAAGGCTCGCGGCTACACCTTC CATSRPGQKARGYTF
- - TRBJ1-2 TRBV5-1 TGCGCCAGCAGCTTGGTATCCGTGAACTATGGCTACACCTTC CASSLVSVNYGYTF
TRBD1 - TRBJ2-1 TRBV27 TGTGCCAGCAGTTTCCGGACAGGGTCATTAGTCAATGAGCAGTTCTTC CASSFRTGSLVNEQFF
TRBD1 - TRBJ2-7 TRBV11-2 TGTGCCAGCAGAGAAAACTCCGGGACAGGGGCCTACGAGCAGTACTTC CASRENSGTGAYEQYF
TRBD1 - TRBJ2-3 TRBV7-2 TGTGCCAGCAGCTTCGGGACAGGGGAGTGGGATACGCAGTATTTT CASSFGTGEWDTQYF
TRBD1 few TRBJ2-5 TRBV7-9 TGTGCCAGCAGCTTATCGTCAGGGGGAGAGACCCAGTACTTC CASSLSSGGETQYF
- - TRBJ1-2 TRBV4-1 TGCGCCAGCAGCCAAGCAGGGCTTGGTACCCTGGATGGCTACACCTTC CASSQAGLGTLDGYTF
TRBD2 - TRBJ2-7 TRBV5-5 TGTGCCAGCAGCACGGGACTAGCGCCGTCCTACGAGCAGTACTTC CASSTGLAPSYEQYF
- - TRBJ2-1 TRBV6-5 TGTGCCAGCAGTTGGACAGCCTACAATGAGCAGTTCTTC CASSWTAYNEQFF
- - TRBJ2-7 TRBV5-8 TGTGCCAGCAGCATCCCCCGGCAGGCGTCAACGAACTACGAGCAGTACTTC CASSIPRQASTNYEQYF
- - TRBJ2-7 TRBV6-2/TRBV6-3 TGTGCCAGCAGTAAACAGGGTTACGAGCAGTACTTC CASSKQGYEQYF
TRBD1 few TRBJ2-7 TRBV9 TGTGCCAGCAGCGTAGAGGGGACAGGGTCGTTCTACGAGCAGTACTTC CASSVEGTGSFYEQYF
- - TRBJ2-7 TRBV11-3 TGTGCCAGCAGCTTAGCCCTCTCCTACGAGCAGTACTTC CASSLALSYEQYF
- - TRBJ1-4 TRBV25-1 TGTGCCAGCAGCCCACATAGGGGGTCGGATGAAAAACTGTTTTTT CASSPHRGSDEKLFF
- - TRBJ1-2 TRBV25-1 TGTGCCAGCAGTGAATTGGTAGCAGACTATGGCTACACCTTC CASSELVADYGYTF
- - TRBJ1-1 TRBV16 TGTGCCAGCAGCTTACAGTATCTGAACACTGAAGCTTTCTTT CASSLQYLNTEAFF
- - TRBJ1-6 TRBV10-3 TGTGCCATCACACAGGGTCAAAATTCACCCCTCCACTTT CAITQGQNSPLHF
TRBD1 - TRBJ1-5 TRBV27 TGTGCCAGCAGGGGACAGGGCGATCAGCCCCAGCATTTT CASRGQGDQPQHF
TRBD1 - TRBJ1-2 TRBV4-1 TGCGCCAGCAGCCAAGACGGACAGGGCCGAAACTATGGCTACACCTTC CASSQDGQGRNYGYTF
TRBD2 - TRBJ2-3 TRBV4-2 TGTGCCAGCAGCCAACGAATAGCGGGGTGGGAGGCAGATACGCAGTATTTT CASSQRIAGWEADTQYF
- - TRBJ1-2 TRBV12-3/TRBV12-4 TGTGCCAGCAGTCCCAGGTCCTCCTATGGCTACACCTTC CASSPRSSYGYTF
TRBD2 once TRBJ2-1 TRBV4-2 TGTGCCAGCAGCCAAGATGCCGGGGGGGCTGCCAATGAGCAGTTCTTC CASSQDAGGAANEQFF
- once TRBJ2-2 TRBV7-2 TGTGCCAGCAGCCTGAGCGGTGGGGGGACCGGGGAGCTGTTTTTT CASSLSGGGTGELFF
TRBD2 - TRBJ2-3 TRBV7-9 TGTGCCAGCAGCGGGAGACTAGCGGGAGGAGATACGCAGTATTTT CASSGRLAGGDTQYF
TRBD1 - TRBJ2-7 TRBV6-5 TGTGCCAGCAGACCGGGACAGGGGGCTTACGAGCAGTACTTC CASRPGQGAYEQYF
TRBD2 - TRBJ2-3 TRBV28 TGTGCCAGCAGGGGACTAGCGGGGGGCCAAGATACGCAGTATTTT CASRGLAGGQDTQYF
- - TRBJ2-3 TRBV11-3 TGTGCCAGCAGCTTAGTGGGGACTAGCACAGATACGCAGTATTTT CASSLVGTSTDTQYF
- - TRBJ1-2 TRBV28 TGTGCCAGCAGAGCCCAGGGGCAGGGTGAGGGCTACACCTTC CASRAQGQGEGYTF
- - TRBJ2-1 TRBV12-3/TRBV12-4 TGTGCCAGCAGTTTCGCCCAGCGAGGGTTCTTC CASSFAQRGFF
- - TRBJ1-1 TRBV5-4 TGTGCCAGCAGCTTGGGACTGAGGGACACTGAAGCTTTCTTT CASSLGLRDTEAFF
TRBD2 - TRBJ2-1 TRBV6-5 TGTGCCAGCAGTTACTCGTCAGCGGGGGCCTACAATGAGCAGTTCTTC CASSYSSAGAYNEQFF
- - TRBJ1-3 TRBV6-5 TGTGCCAGCTGCGAGTTGAGCTCTGGAAACACCATATATTTT CASCELSSGNTIYF
- - TRBJ1-2 TRBV6-5 TGTGCCAGCAGTCCGAGGGCCCGGGGCTATGGCTACACCTTC CASSPRARGYGYTF
TRBD2 many TRBJ2-7 TRBV4-3 TGCGCCAGCAGCCAAGATAGCGGGGGCTACGAGCAGTACTTC CASSQDSGGYEQYF
- - TRBJ1-5 TRBV2 TGTGCCAGCAGTGCTTTGGGCCATCAGCCCCAGCATTTT CASSALGHQPQHF
TRBD1 - TRBJ2-7 TRBV29-1 TGCAGCGCCAAGGGGTGGACAGGGTCCTACGAGCAGTACTTC CSAKGWTGSYEQYF